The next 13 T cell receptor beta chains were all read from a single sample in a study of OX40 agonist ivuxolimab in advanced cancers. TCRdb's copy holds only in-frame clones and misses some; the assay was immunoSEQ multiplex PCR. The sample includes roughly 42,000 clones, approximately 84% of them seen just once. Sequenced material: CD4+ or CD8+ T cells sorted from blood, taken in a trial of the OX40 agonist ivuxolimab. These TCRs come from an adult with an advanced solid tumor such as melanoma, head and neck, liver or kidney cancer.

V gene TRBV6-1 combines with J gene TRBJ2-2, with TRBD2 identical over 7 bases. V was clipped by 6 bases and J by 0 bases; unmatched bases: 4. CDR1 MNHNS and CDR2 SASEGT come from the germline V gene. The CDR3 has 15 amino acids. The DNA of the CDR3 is TGTGCCAGCAGACCGAGCGGGGCGAACACCGGGGAGCTGTTTTTT. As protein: CASRPSGANTGELFF.

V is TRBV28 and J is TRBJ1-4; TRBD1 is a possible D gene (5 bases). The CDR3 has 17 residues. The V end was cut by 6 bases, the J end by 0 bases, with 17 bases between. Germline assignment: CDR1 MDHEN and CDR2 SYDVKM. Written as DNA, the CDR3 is TGTGCCAGCAGCTTCAACTCCGGGGCTCCAACTAATGAAAAACTGTTTTTT. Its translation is CASSFNSGAPTNEKLFF.

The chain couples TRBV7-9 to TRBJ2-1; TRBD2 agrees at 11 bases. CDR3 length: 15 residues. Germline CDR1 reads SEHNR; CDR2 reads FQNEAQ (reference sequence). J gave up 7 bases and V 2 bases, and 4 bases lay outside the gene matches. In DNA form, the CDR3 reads TGTGCCAGCAGCTTAAGTAGCGGGGGGGCTAATGAGCAGTTCTTC. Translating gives CASSLSSGGANEQFF.

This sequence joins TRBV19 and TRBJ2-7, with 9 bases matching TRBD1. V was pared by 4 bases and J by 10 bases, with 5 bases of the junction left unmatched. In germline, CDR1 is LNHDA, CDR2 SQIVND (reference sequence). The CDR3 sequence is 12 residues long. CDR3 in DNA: TGTGCCAGTAGTACGAGGACAGGGGTTCAGTACGTC. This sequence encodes CASSTRTGVQYV.

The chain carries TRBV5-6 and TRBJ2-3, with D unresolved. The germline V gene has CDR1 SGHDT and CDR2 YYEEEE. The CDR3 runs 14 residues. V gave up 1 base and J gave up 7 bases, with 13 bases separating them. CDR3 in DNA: TGTGCCAGCAGCTTGCCCGAGGTCCTTAATACGCAGTATTTT. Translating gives CASSLPEVLNTQYF.

CDR3 region: CASSDYRVSEQYF. In DNA form, the CDR3 reads TGTGCCAGCAGTGATTACAGGGTTAGCGAGCAGTACTTC. V usage is TRBV6-1 and J usage is TRBJ2-7, with a tentative D call TRBD1 (6 bases). The V end lost 3 bases, the J end lost 6 bases, and 12 bases lay between the germline ends. The CDR3 consists of 13 residues. Germline V gene data show CDR1 as MNHNS and CDR2 as SASEGT.

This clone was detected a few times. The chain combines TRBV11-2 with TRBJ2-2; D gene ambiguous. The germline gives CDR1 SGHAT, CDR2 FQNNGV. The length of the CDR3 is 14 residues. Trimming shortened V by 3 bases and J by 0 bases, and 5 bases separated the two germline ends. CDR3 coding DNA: TGTGCCAGCAGCTTTACAGCGAACACCGGGGAGCTGTTTTTT. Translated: CASSFTANTGELFF. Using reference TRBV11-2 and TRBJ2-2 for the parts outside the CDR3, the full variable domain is EAGVAQSPRYKIIEKRQSVAFWCNPISGHATLYWYQQILGQGPKLLIQFQNNGVVDDSQLPKDRFSAERLKGVDSTLKIQPAKLEDSAVYLCASSFTANTGELFFGEGSRLTVL.

This CDR3 is CASIIQGGSLNEQYF. DNA for the CDR3: TGTGCCAGCATTATACAGGGGGGCTCGCTAAACGAGCAGTACTTC. The rearrangement joins TRBV6-1 to TRBJ2-7; TRBD1 agrees at 8 bases. The length of the CDR3 is 15 residues. The germline gives CDR1 MNHNS, CDR2 SASEGT. V lost 7 bases, J lost 5 bases, and 13 bases stayed unmatched.

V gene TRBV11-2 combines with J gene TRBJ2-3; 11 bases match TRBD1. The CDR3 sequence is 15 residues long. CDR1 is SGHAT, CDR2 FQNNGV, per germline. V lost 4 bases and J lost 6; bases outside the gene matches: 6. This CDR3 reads CASSSGQGGYDTQYF. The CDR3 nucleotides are TGTGCCAGCAGCTCGGGACAGGGGGGGTATGATACGCAGTATTTT.

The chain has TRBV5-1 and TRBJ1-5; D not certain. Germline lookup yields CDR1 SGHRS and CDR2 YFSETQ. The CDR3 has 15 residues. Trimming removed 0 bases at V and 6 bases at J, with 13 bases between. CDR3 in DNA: TGCGCCAGCAGCTTGGTCGGTTCTGCGGGTCAGCCCCAGCATTTT. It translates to CASSLVGSAGQPQHF.

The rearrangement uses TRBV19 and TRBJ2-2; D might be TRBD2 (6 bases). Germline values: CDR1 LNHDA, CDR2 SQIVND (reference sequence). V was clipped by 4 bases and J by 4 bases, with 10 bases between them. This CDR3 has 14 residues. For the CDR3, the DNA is TGTGCCAGTAGTAACCGGGAGCTCACCGGGGAGCTGTTTTTT. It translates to CASSNRELTGELFF.

The CDR3 region is CASSLLLDAFF. CDR3 coding DNA: TGTGCCAGCAGCTTACTTCTGGACGCTTTCTTT. The V gene is TRBV7-9, the J gene TRBJ1-1; D is unclear. Trimming took 2 bases from V and 11 from J, leaving 9 bases between them. Germline-derived CDR1 and CDR2 are SEHNR and FQNEAQ (reference sequence). There are 11 residues in the CDR3.

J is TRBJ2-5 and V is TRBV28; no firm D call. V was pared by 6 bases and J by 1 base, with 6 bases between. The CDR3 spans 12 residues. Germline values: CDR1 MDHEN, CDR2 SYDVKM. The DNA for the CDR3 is TGTGCCAGCAGCACCGCCCAAGAGACCCAGTACTTC. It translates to CASSTAQETQYF.